This T cell receptor beta chain is drawn from a study of blood T cell repertoires in COVID-19 (dated by TCRdb to the early 2020s). Describing the broader study: Collaborator samples came from the United States, Italy and Spain and covered acute and convalescent phases of COVID-19. The material from the prospective study consisted of cDNA or gDNA derived from T cells, B-cell-depleted T cells, or PBMCs. The dataset comprised deeply sampled blood TCRbeta repertoires from subjects exposed to, actively infected with, or recovered from COVID-19. The repertoires were made available in a free public database intended to serve as a resource for research on the immune response to SARS-CoV-2. Samples came from the ongoing ImmuneRACE study (first 160 participants) plus 1,254 subjects from 6 global collaborators. Nearly every sample came with metadata listing a de-identified subject ID, COVID-19 status, age in years and sex. HLA class I and class II types, where available, came from metadata supplied by the sample provider rather than from assay-based typing. Broader findings and caveats from the paper: Clinical and demographic metadata were provided uncurated, with the amount varying by source and participant.

TCRbeta CDR3 regions were amplified from genomic DNA using the immunoSEQ Assay, a bias-controlled multiplex PCR. Per the original workflow: The number of nucleated cells in each sample was estimated from the amplification of reference gene primers within the assay. To quantify the absolute abundance of each unique TCRbeta CDR3 rearrangement, sequence reads were collapsed and filtered. Productive Simpson clonality was computed per sample as the square root of Simpson's diversity index over productive rearrangements. The clones in this table, taken by TCRdb from immuneACCESS, are in-frame only. Not every clone is retained; where verified, under half of the shortfall comes from an unresolved V gene, and the cause of the rest is unknown. V, J and clone size reflect that table, while D and trimming were determined from the DNA. The sample data list about 480,000 clones, and around 88% of these were observed just once. Clones ranked in the top ten supply over 10% of the sample.

In regard to this clone: Its antigen remains unidentified. Per-base quality was not reported, and no clone a single base away is much larger than it.

One collaborating source in Seattle enrolled patients during active infection and followed them longitudinally through the course of disease. Whole blood was collected in K2EDTA tubes by collaborating institutions according to the institutions' own protocols. For TCRbeta analysis, collaborator samples were shipped as frozen whole blood, as isolated PBMCs, or as DNA extracted from either sample type. Trimming at the junction amounts to 2 bases on V and 4 bases on J, and the germline ends lie 7 bases apart. For CDR1 and CDR2, the germline V gene (reference sequence) lists SEHNR and FQNEAQ. The CDR3 spans 13 residues, from the cysteine through the phenylalanine. CDR3 DNA is the only sequence kept; it has 39 bases, read in frame from the first base.

The specimen was peripheral blood. The V gene is TRBV7-9 and the J gene is TRBJ2-3; 6 matching bases give a weak D call of TRBD2. This receptor was taken from a woman aged 50 to 60 with COVID-19, enrolled during active disease. The CDR3 reads as follows: CASSLTGADTQYF. The nucleotide sequence is TGTGCCAGCAGCTTAACGGGGGCAGATACGCAGTATTTT.